These T cell receptor beta chains were read from a single sample in a study of cytomegalovirus exposure and HLA in healthy donors. The assay was immunoSEQ multiplex PCR, and TCRdb's table has in-frame clones only and misses some. The table lists roughly 200,000 clones, about three quarters of them singletons. Input material: PBMCs. These receptors were taken from a woman aged 55-70 years in good health and CMV-seropositive. Each CDR3 is given with its conserved first and last residue. A D gene is named only where the DNA matches it firmly. Size is omitted from some rows. Given values are once, few, many or a class for expanded clones.

clone_size | d_call | j_call | v_call | cdr3_aa | cdr3_nt
. | TRBD2 | TRBJ2-3 | TRBV5-6 | CASSLGARGGPSTDTQYF | TGTGCCAGCAGCTTGGGGGCGCGGGGGGGCCCGAGCACAGATACGCAGTATTTT
. | TRBD2 | TRBJ2-1 | TRBV7-9 | CASSPEGVVFSGRSNEQFF | TGTGCCAGCAGCCCGGAGGGAGTGGTGTTTAGCGGGAGATCGAATGAGCAGTTCTTC
. | . | TRBJ2-4 | TRBV5-6 | CASSLQTNLAKNIQYF | TGTGCCAGCAGCCTACAGACTAATCTAGCCAAAAACATTCAGTACTTC
. | TRBD1 | TRBJ1-2 | TRBV10-1 | CASSFGTAKDNYGYTF | TGCGCCAGCAGCTTCGGGACAGCTAAAGATAACTATGGCTACACCTTC
. | TRBD1 | TRBJ1-5 | TRBV6-4 | CASAPTGADRPQHF | TGTGCCAGCGCACCTACAGGGGCGGATCGGCCCCAGCATTTT
once | TRBD2 | TRBJ2-1 | TRBV11-2 | CASSPPGRGFYNEQFF | TGTGCCAGCAGCCCTCCGGGGCGGGGGTTCTACAATGAGCAGTTCTTC
. | . | TRBJ2-2 | TRBV4-2 | CASSQVASPLGELFF | TGTGCCAGCAGCCAAGTGGCTAGTCCCCTCGGGGAGCTGTTTTTT
. | TRBD2 | TRBJ2-1 | TRBV12-5 | CASGGRTSGGRGSYNEQFF | TGTGCTAGTGGCGGAAGGACTAGCGGGGGAAGGGGCTCCTACAATGAGCAGTTCTTC
. | TRBD2 | TRBJ2-2 | TRBV5-1 | CASSSGTSGHTGELFF | TGCGCCAGCAGCTCCGGGACTAGCGGTCACACCGGGGAGCTGTTTTTT
. | TRBD1 | TRBJ2-1 | TRBV6-1 | CASRERQGYNEQFF | TGTGCCAGCAGAGAAAGACAGGGGTACAATGAGCAGTTCTTC
. | TRBD1 | TRBJ2-7 | TRBV7-6 | CASSPPFKDRVYEQYF | TGTGCCAGCAGCCCACCGTTTAAGGACAGGGTCTACGAGCAGTACTTC
. | TRBD2 | TRBJ2-3 | TRBV7-2 | CASSLGLAGSGDTQYF | TGTGCCAGCAGCCTGGGACTAGCGGGGTCAGGAGATACGCAGTATTTT
once | TRBD2 | TRBJ2-5 | TRBV7-3 | CASSLRGGSGRAETQYF | TGTGCCAGCAGCTTAAGGGGGGGGAGCGGTCGGGCAGAGACCCAGTACTTC
. | . | TRBJ2-1 | TRBV7-9 | CASSLDTGSSSYNEQFF | TGTGCCAGCAGCTTAGATACAGGGTCGAGCTCCTACAATGAGCAGTTCTTC
. | TRBD2 | TRBJ2-5 | TRBV25-1 | CASSAGRRRGDETQYF | TGTGCCAGCAGTGCCGGAAGGCGGCGGGGGGACGAGACCCAGTACTTC
. | . | TRBJ1-2 | TRBV19 | CASSRDRSTGYTF | TGTGCCAGTAGTAGAGACAGGTCCACCGGCTACACCTTC
once | TRBD2 | TRBJ2-5 | TRBV7-9 | CASSFLPGGEETQYF | TGTGCCAGCAGTTTTCTCCCCGGGGGGGAAGAGACCCAGTACTTC
few | TRBD2 | TRBJ2-3 | TRBV2 | CASRGLAGGLTQYF | TGTGCCAGCCGGGGGCTAGCGGGAGGTCTTACGCAGTATTTT
once | TRBD1 | TRBJ2-3 | TRBV13 | CASSHRDRHPGTDTQYF | TGTGCCAGCAGCCACCGGGACAGACATCCGGGCACAGATACGCAGTATTTT
few | TRBD2 | TRBJ2-4 | TRBV30 | CAWRAFGLAGGRNSAKNIQYF | TGTGCCTGGAGGGCCTTCGGACTAGCGGGGGGGCGAAATTCAGCCAAAAACATTCAGTACTTC
. | TRBD2 | TRBJ2-5 | TRBV18 | CASSPLRGTSGSETQYF | TGTGCCAGCTCACCTCTACGGGGGACTAGCGGGAGTGAGACCCAGTACTTC
. | TRBD2 | TRBJ2-5 | TRBV11-2 | CASSPEGSGMPKETQYF | TGTGCCAGCAGCCCAGAGGGAAGCGGGATGCCTAAAGAGACCCAGTACTTC
few | . | TRBJ2-3 | TRBV7-2 | CASSFKASPTDTQYF | TGTGCCAGCAGCTTTAAGGCTAGCCCCACAGATACGCAGTATTTT
. | TRBD1 | TRBJ1-5 | TRBV5-1 | CASSEATGSNQPQHF | TGCGCCAGCAGCGAGGCGACAGGGAGTAATCAGCCCCAGCATTTT
. | . | TRBJ1-2 | TRBV10-3 | CAISEKGANYGYTF | TGTGCCATCAGTGAAAAGGGAGCTAACTATGGCTACACCTTC
. | TRBD1 | TRBJ2-3 | TRBV10-3 | CAISELQGPDTQYF | TGTGCCATCAGTGAGTTACAGGGGCCAGATACGCAGTATTTT
. | . | TRBJ2-1 | TRBV6-1 | CASSDRGYNEQFF | TGTGCCAGCAGTGACAGGGGATACAATGAGCAGTTCTTC
few | TRBD1 | TRBJ1-4 | TRBV4-1 | CASSQSGTVNEKLFF | TGCGCCAGCAGCCAATCCGGGACAGTTAATGAAAAACTGTTTTTT
. | . | TRBJ1-2 | TRBV18 | CASSPPNRVGYGYTF | TGTGCCAGCTCACCACCGAACAGGGTGGGCTATGGCTACACCTTC
once | . | TRBJ2-6 | TRBV5-1 | CASSLGPGAGANVLTF | TGCGCCAGCAGCTTGGGTCCGGGGGCTGGGGCCAACGTCCTGACTTTC
. | TRBD2 | TRBJ2-1 | TRBV18 | CASSPNGGAGNNEQFF | TGTGCCAGCTCCCCCAACGGGGGAGCGGGGAATAATGAGCAGTTCTTC
few | . | TRBJ2-2 | TRBV28 | CASSAPTVNTGELFF | TGTGCCAGCAGTGCCCCGACAGTTAACACCGGGGAGCTGTTTTTT
. | TRBD2 | TRBJ2-1 | TRBV5-4 | CASSTGTRNNEQFF | TGTGCCAGCAGCACCGGGACTAGGAACAATGAGCAGTTCTTC
. | TRBD2 | TRBJ2-1 | TRBV6-5 | CASSSRTSGANEQFF | TGTGCCAGCAGTTCGAGGACTAGCGGAGCTAATGAGCAGTTCTTC
. | . | TRBJ2-1 | TRBV6-4 | CASRGGAEQFF | TGTGCCAGCAGAGGGGGAGCCGAGCAGTTCTTC
. | TRBD1 | TRBJ2-7 | TRBV5-4 | CASSSRDRGNYEQYF | TGTGCCAGCAGCTCACGGGACAGGGGAAACTACGAGCAGTACTTC
. | . | TRBJ1-4 | TRBV5-1 | CASSLATTTNEKLFF | TGCGCCAGCAGCTTGGCCACTACAACTAATGAAAAACTGTTTTTT
. | . | TRBJ1-6 | TRBV9 | CASSGGLGNNSPLHF | TGTGCCAGCAGCGGAGGACTCGGCAATAATTCACCCCTCCACTTT
. | . | TRBJ2-5 | TRBV9 | CASSSGGLPNGETQYF | TGTGCCAGCAGCTCGGGGGGCCTCCCGAACGGGGAGACCCAGTACTTC
. | TRBD2 | TRBJ2-4 | TRBV27 | CASSSRTSGVAKNIQYF | TGTGCCAGCAGTTCTCGGACTAGCGGGGTAGCCAAAAACATTCAGTACTTC
. | TRBD1 | TRBJ2-2 | TRBV6-6 | CASSPPGQGKTGELFF | TGTGCCAGCAGTCCCCCGGGACAGGGGAAAACCGGGGAGCTGTTTTTT
. | TRBD1 | TRBJ1-1 | TRBV5-1 | CASSQLTGVTEAFF | TGCGCCAGCAGCCAACTAACAGGGGTCACTGAAGCTTTCTTT
once | . | TRBJ1-5 | TRBV28 | CASRGLYSNQPQHF | TGTGCCAGCAGGGGGCTTTATAGCAATCAGCCCCAGCATTTT
. | . | TRBJ2-2 | TRBV5-1 | CASSFGLALGGELFF | TGCGCCAGCAGCTTCGGACTCGCCTTAGGCGGGGAGCTGTTTTTT
. | . | TRBJ2-6 | TRBV2 | CASSAGGTFSGANGLTF | TGTGCCAGCAGTGCAGGGGGGACCTTCTCTGGGGCCAACGGCCTGACTTTC
. | TRBD2 | TRBJ2-1 | TRBV5-6 | CASSLASAGAFRQFF | TGTGCCAGCAGCTTGGCTTCTGCGGGAGCATTTAGGCAGTTCTTC
. | TRBD1 | TRBJ1-1 | TRBV7-9 | CASSFRTGGLNEAFF | TGTGCCAGCAGCTTCCGGACAGGGGGATTGAATGAAGCTTTCTTT
. | . | TRBJ1-5 | TRBV5-8 | CASSEGLLGNQPQHF | TGTGCCAGCAGCGAGGGACTCTTGGGCAATCAGCCCCAGCATTTT
. | . | TRBJ2-5 | TRBV29-1 | CSVEDQGREQETQYF | TGCAGCGTTGAAGATCAGGGCCGGGAGCAAGAGACCCAGTACTTC
. | . | TRBJ1-1 | TRBV29-1 | CSVGANTEAFF | TGCAGCGTAGGGGCTAACACTGAAGCTTTCTTT
. | TRBD2 | TRBJ2-3 | TRBV9 | CASSVAGGRALGTDTQYF | TGTGCCAGCAGCGTAGCTGGCGGGAGGGCCCTCGGCACAGATACGCAGTATTTT
once | . | TRBJ1-5 | TRBV6-1 | CATSWGSSNQPQHF | TGTGCCACCTCTTGGGGCTCGAGCAATCAGCCCCAGCATTTT
. | TRBD1 | TRBJ2-2 | TRBV5-1 | CASTRQGNTGELFF | TGCGCCAGCACCCGACAGGGGAACACCGGGGAGCTGTTTTTT
. | . | TRBJ2-2 | TRBV6-5 | CASSYRLPNTGELFF | TGTGCCAGCAGTTACCGACTCCCGAACACCGGGGAGCTGTTTTTT
. | . | TRBJ2-1 | TRBV10-3 | CAINCPQQGPSSYNEQFF | TGTGCCATCAATTGTCCTCAACAGGGCCCTAGCTCCTACAATGAGCAGTTCTTC
. | TRBD1 | TRBJ1-1 | TRBV19 | CASNSGQRNTEAFF | TGTGCCAGTAACTCGGGACAGAGGAACACTGAAGCTTTCTTT
. | . | TRBJ2-2 | TRBV28 | CASSPPGTNTGELFF | TGTGCCAGCAGTCCTCCCGGGACTAACACCGGGGAGCTGTTTTTT
. | TRBD2 | TRBJ2-7 | TRBV7-2 | CASSPTSGSYEQYF | TGTGCCAGCAGCCCGACTAGCGGGAGTTACGAGCAGTACTTC
few | . | TRBJ1-5 | TRBV5-1 | CASSLVGADQPQHF | TGCGCCAGCAGCTTGGTTGGGGCTGATCAGCCCCAGCATTTT
few | TRBD2 | TRBJ2-3 | TRBV6-1 | CASRERGGTDTQYF | TGTGCCAGCAGGGAGCGGGGCGGCACAGATACGCAGTATTTT